This T cell receptor (beta chain) was profiled in a study of blood T cell repertoires in COVID-19. Study-level information: The study drew acute and convalescent COVID-19 samples from the United States, Italy and Spain. The analysed material was cDNA or gDNA that came from T cells, B-cell-depleted T cells, or PBMCs.

Comments on this clone: The identical CDR3 is also encoded by other nucleotide sequences in the sample.

This CDR3 spans 14 amino acids. Trimming took 3 bases from V and 5 from J; bases not matched to a gene: 3. Germline lookup yields CDR1 SGHRS and CDR2 YFSETQ. As processed by the authors: Counts of nucleated cells, estimated from reference gene primer amplification, were obtained. Libraries were prepared by immunoSEQ multiplex PCR; TCRdb keeps only in-frame clonotypes and omits some of them. D and trimming were read from the DNA, whereas the V and J calls and clone size are those reported in that table. The data show about 39,000 clones, about 89% seen once. V and J are TRBV5-1 and TRBJ1-1; 11 positions match TRBD1. Sequencing input: peripheral blood. This clonotype originated in a man aged 50 or older with active COVID-19. CDR3 DNA sequence: TGCGCCAGCAGCTCCGGGACAGGGGGGACTGAAGCTTTCTTT. It yields the protein CASSSGTGGTEAFF. The variable domain in full, completed from reference TRBV5-1 and TRBJ1-1, reads KAGVTQTPRYLIKTRGQQVTLSCSPISGHRSVSWYQQTPGQGLQFLFEYFSETQRNKGNFPGRFSGRQFSNSRSEMNVSTLELGDSALYLCASSSGTGGTEAFFGQGTRLTVV.